A single sample is the source of the 7 T cell receptor beta chains below, sequenced in a study of cytomegalovirus exposure and HLA in healthy donors. PCR was performed using 60 Vbeta and 13 Jbeta primers. Using immunoSEQ multiplex PCR, the repertoire was profiled, and TCRdb retains in-frame clones only, with some absent. Of 95,000 to 150,000 clones listed, around three quarters are singletons. Source material: PBMCs. Every receptor here comes from a human donor in good health.

The chain combines TRBV5-1 with TRBJ2-1, with a tentative D call TRBD1 (5 bases). The CDR3 covers 14 residues. CDR1 and CDR2 (germline): SGHRS, YFSETQ. V lost 5 bases and J 0 bases, leaving 9 bases between the germline ends. CDR3 in DNA: TGCGCCAGCAGTCGACAGAGCTCCTACAATGAGCAGTTCTTC. Its translation is CASSRQSSYNEQFF.

The chain couples TRBV7-6 to TRBJ2-7; 9 bases match TRBD1. The CDR3 spans 15 residues. Trimming cost V 1 base and J 4 bases; bases outside gene matches: 5. Germline V gives CDR1 SGHVS, CDR2 FNYEAQ. In DNA, the CDR3 is TGTGCCAGCAGCTTAGTCGTGACAGGGGGGTACGAGCAGTACTTC. Amino acid sequence: CASSLVVTGGYEQYF. Drawing the rest from reference TRBV7-6 and TRBJ2-7, the complete variable domain is GAGVSQSPRYKVTKRGQDVALRCDPISGHVSLYWYRQALGQGPEFLTYFNYEAQQDKSGLPNDRFSAERPEGSISTLTIQRTEQRDSAMYRCASSLVVTGGYEQYFGPGTRLTVT.

The V and J genes are TRBV29-1 and TRBJ2-2; no reliable D call. The CDR3 spans 11 residues. Trimming stripped 7 bases from V and 8 bases from J, with 11 bases between. Germline loops: CDR1 SQVTM, CDR2 ANQGSEA. CDR3: CSAWRRGELFF. In DNA, the CDR3 is TGCAGCGCGTGGAGACGGGGGGAGCTGTTTTTT.

This chain links TRBV5-6 with TRBJ2-7, with TRBD2 matching over 7 bases. CDR1 SGHDT and CDR2 YYEEEE come from the germline V gene. V trimming: 0 bases; J trimming: 8 bases; junction bases outside the gene matches: 5. The CDR3 is 13 amino acids. CDR3 amino acids: CASSLGTSAKQYF. CDR3 in DNA: TGTGCCAGCAGCTTGGGAACTAGCGCGAAGCAGTACTTC.

The chain employs TRBV28 and TRBJ1-2; D is ambiguous. The CDR3 spans 15 residues. Germline CDR1 reads MDHEN; CDR2 reads SYDVKM. Trimming stripped 8 bases from V and 0 bases from J, with 16 bases between. CDR3 sequence (DNA): TGTGCCAGCCGGAGGGAGGGAGCGTCTAACTATGGCTACACCTTC. It encodes CASRREGASNYGYTF.

The genes are TRBV5-1 and TRBJ2-1, with a possible D match to TRBD2 (6 bases). CDR3 length: 16 amino acids. The germline V gene encodes CDR1 SGHRS and CDR2 YFSETQ. V dropped 4 bases and J dropped 2 bases, with 16 bases sitting between them. CDR3 sequence: CASSPDSGRAYNEQFF. CDR3 in DNA: TGCGCCAGCAGCCCGGATAGCGGAAGGGCCTACAATGAGCAGTTCTTC.

J is TRBJ2-7 and V is TRBV18; 9 bases fit TRBD1. This CDR3 contains 14 residues. Germline V CDR1 and CDR2: KGHSH, LQKENI. V shed 2 bases, J shed 3 bases, and the junction held 2 bases outside the gene matches. CDR3 loop: CASSPGTGSYEQYF. CDR3 nucleotide sequence: TGTGCCAGCTCACCAGGGACAGGGAGCTACGAGCAGTACTTC.